The 23 T cell receptor beta chains below come from one sample, sequenced in a study of T cells of healthy individuals. Each CDR3 protein gets one entry after TCRdb re-called the 5' RACE reads with MiXCR. The table lists 60,000 to 80,000 distinct CDR3 sequences, 15% to 20% of them singletons. The receptors originated from a human donor in good health.

The chain has TRBV20-1 and TRBJ1-6; D remains unclear. Germline CDR1 reads DFQATT; CDR2 reads SNEGSKA (reference sequence). The germline V and J ends were trimmed by 1 base and 0 bases, with 10 bases remaining between them. The CDR3 is 16 residues long. The CDR3 nucleotides are TGCAGTGCTAGAGGCCGGACGAGCTCCTATAATTCACCCCTCCACTTT. Amino acids: CSARGRTSSYNSPLHF.

This sequence joins TRBV4-1 and TRBJ1-2; 10 positions agree with TRBD1. From germline, CDR1 is MGHRA and CDR2 YSYEKL. J was trimmed by 2 bases and V by 3 bases; bases with no gene match: 6. The CDR3 runs to 16 residues. The CDR3 region is CASSQRTGGSNYGYTF. CDR3 sequence (DNA): TGCGCCAGCAGCCAGAGGACAGGGGGGTCGAACTATGGCTACACCTTC.

This clonotype has only a few counts. The V and J genes are TRBV7-9 and TRBJ2-1; D is possibly TRBD1 or TRBD2 (5 bases each). Germline V gene sequence: CDR1 SEHNR, CDR2 FQNEAQ (reference sequence). The V and J ends lost 1 base and 13 bases respectively, with 11 bases between them. The CDR3 is 12 amino acids. The CDR3 reads CASSLGGWDQFF. The CDR3 DNA sequence: TGTGCCAGCAGCTTAGGAGGGTGGGACCAGTTCTTC.

Ten or more counts support this clonotype. This chain links TRBV2 with TRBJ1-5, with D hard to call. V lost 8 bases and J lost 0, with 8 bases in between. The CDR3 length is 13 residues. Germline V gives CDR1 SNHLY, CDR2 FYNNEI. DNA for the CDR3: TGTGCCAGCGAAGGGCGTAGCAATCAGCCCCAGCATTTT. Protein: CASEGRSNQPQHF.

This chain links TRBV19 with TRBJ2-5, with D perhaps TRBD1 (6 bases). The V end lost 5 bases, the J end lost 5 bases, and 30 bases lay between the germline ends. CDR1 and CDR2 from the germline V gene are LNHDA and SQIVND (reference sequence). The CDR3 runs to 19 residues. CDR3 amino acids: CASSFGARREQGSWETQYF. The CDR3 DNA is TGTGCCAGTAGTTTTGGAGCTAGACGAGAACAGGGCTCCTGGGAGACCCAGTACTTC.

This clonotype appeared a few times. The chain is built from TRBV10-3 and TRBJ2-3, with 10 bases that match TRBD1. Trimming took 4 bases from V and 5 from J; bases not matched to a gene: 9. The CDR3 has 16 amino acids. From germline, CDR1 is ENHRY and CDR2 SYGVKD. DNA of the CDR3: TGTGCCATCAGTGGGGACAGGGGCGGGTTGTTAGATACGCAGTATTTT. As protein: CAISGDRGGLLDTQYF.

This chain uses TRBV20-1 with TRBJ2-3; 9 nucleotides line up with TRBD2. The trim removed 7 bases at V and 5 bases at J, leaving 22 bases unmatched. The germline V gene encodes CDR1 DFQATT and CDR2 SNEGSKA (reference sequence). There are 18 residues in the CDR3. This chain's CDR3 is CSGTGFKFGGGAIDTQYF. The CDR3 coding sequence is TGCAGTGGTACCGGATTCAAGTTCGGCGGGGGGGCCATAGATACGCAGTATTTT.

The chain employs TRBV29-1 and TRBJ2-2, with 8 bases fitting TRBD2. CDR3 length equals 17 residues. Germline CDR1 and CDR2: SQVTM and ANQGSEA. The V gene end was trimmed by 4 bases and the J gene end by 4 bases; junction bases not matched to a gene: 14. CDR3 residues: CSVGVRGGTVRTGELFF. Here the CDR3 DNA reads TGCAGCGTTGGGGTACGGGGGGGCACGGTACGCACCGGGGAGCTGTTTTTT.

The chain combines TRBV29-1 with TRBJ2-2, with 11 bases fitting TRBD1. Germline V gives CDR1 SQVTM, CDR2 ANQGSEA. This CDR3 spans 16 amino acids. V shed 1 base and J 7 bases; nucleotides not matched to a gene: 8. For the CDR3, the DNA is TGCAGCGTTGAAGCTTTGAGGACAGGGGGCGTCGGGGAGCTGTTTTTT. As protein: CSVEALRTGGVGELFF.

This clonotype was observed a few times. The chain joins TRBV10-3 to TRBJ2-5; 8 nucleotides align to TRBD1. This CDR3 region has 14 residues. J gave up 4 bases and V 9 bases, and 10 bases lay outside the gene matches. The V gene's germline CDR1 is ENHRY and CDR2 SYGVKD. This CDR3 is CAIGRQGAGETQYF. The CDR3 DNA sequence: TGTGCCATAGGCCGGCAGGGGGCTGGAGAGACCCAGTACTTC.

This clonotype was counted at least ten times. V gene TRBV20-1 combines with J gene TRBJ2-1; D is unresolved. Germline V CDR1 and CDR2: DFQATT, SNEGSKA (reference sequence). The CDR3 sequence is 13 residues long. Trimming took 7 bases from V and 5 from J, leaving 15 bases between them. The CDR3 loop reads CSVMGPANNEQFF. The CDR3 nucleotides are TGCAGTGTTATGGGCCCAGCGAACAATGAGCAGTTCTTC.

This clonotype was counted between two and nine times. This chain joins TRBV2 and TRBJ1-6; D might be TRBD1 (5 bases). Between the trimmed V and J ends, which lost 7 bases and 3 bases, there was a span of 10 bases. This CDR3 is 14 amino acids long. Germline assignment: CDR1 SNHLY and CDR2 FYNNEI. The CDR3 loop is CASMGQGYNSPLHF. The CDR3 DNA reads as TGTGCCAGCATGGGGCAGGGCTATAATTCACCCCTCCACTTT.

This clonotype was observed many times. The chain links TRBV10-3 to TRBJ2-1; 11 bases map to TRBD2. The CDR3 is 17 residues long. J was trimmed by 3 bases and V by 0 bases; bases with no gene match: 4. In germline, CDR1 is ENHRY, CDR2 SYGVKD. The CDR3 region is CAISESRLAGGYNEQFF. In DNA form, the CDR3 reads TGTGCCATCAGTGAGTCGAGGCTAGCGGGAGGCTACAATGAGCAGTTCTTC.

This clonotype was detected a few times. The chain carries TRBV7-3 and TRBJ2-5; D unclear. The V and J ends lost 1 base and 5 bases respectively, with 8 bases between them. The CDR3 spans 13 residues. Germline V gene data show CDR1 as SGHTA and CDR2 as FQGTGA. CDR3 nucleotide sequence: TGTGCCAGCAGCTTAAGGCTGGAGGAGACCCAGTACTTC. Amino acid sequence: CASSLRLEETQYF.

J is TRBJ2-1 and V is TRBV7-2; 7 positions agree with TRBD2. CDR3 size: 15 residues. The germline gives CDR1 SGHTA, CDR2 FQGNSA. Trimming removed 10 bases from V and 4 bases from J; junction bases left unmatched: 13. CDR3 in DNA: TGTGCCACCCAACCGTGGCGGGACTATTACAATGAGCAGTTCTTC. This translates into CATQPWRDYYNEQFF.

The chain uses TRBV9 and TRBJ1-1; D gene ambiguous. Trimming took 0 bases from V and 8 from J, leaving 8 bases between them. Germline V gene lookup returns CDR1 SGDLS and CDR2 YYNGEE. The CDR3 is 12 amino acids. The CDR3 DNA sequence: TGTGCCAGCAGCGTAGAAGGCACCGAAGCTTTCTTT. Translating gives CASSVEGTEAFF.

This clonotype has at least ten counts. The rearrangement uses TRBV7-9 and TRBJ2-1; a possible D gene is TRBD2 (6 bases). The V and J ends lost 1 base and 7 bases respectively, with 14 bases between them. CDR3 length equals 15 residues. The germline V gene encodes CDR1 SEHNR and CDR2 FQNEAQ (reference sequence). The CDR3 loop reads CASSLDAGRLNEQFF. For the CDR3, the DNA is TGTGCCAGCAGCTTAGATGCAGGGAGGCTGAATGAGCAGTTCTTC.

This clonotype was observed a few times. The chain combines TRBV27 with TRBJ1-1; no clear D. Trimming left V 4 bases short and J 1 base short, with 7 bases between. CDR1 is MNHEY and CDR2 is SMNVEV in the germline V gene (reference sequence). This CDR3 has 13 amino acids. CDR3 coding DNA: TGTGCCAGCAGTTCCCAGACGAACACTGAAGCTTTCTTT. As protein: CASSSQTNTEAFF.

This clonotype was detected many times. The gene calls are TRBV10-3 and TRBJ2-7, with 8 bases matching TRBD2. The germline V gene encodes CDR1 ENHRY and CDR2 SYGVKD. Losses at the gene ends were 3 bases for V and 0 bases for J; bases not matched to a gene: 4. The CDR3 sequence is 15 residues long. This chain's CDR3 is CAISEPGLVSYEQYF. CDR3 nucleotide sequence: TGTGCCATCAGTGAACCGGGACTAGTCTCCTACGAGCAGTACTTC.

The chain couples TRBV7-9 to TRBJ1-2; a possible D gene is TRBD1 (6 bases). The CDR3 is made up of 15 amino acids. V lost 5 bases, J lost 0 bases, and 13 bases lay in between. Germline CDR1 is SEHNR and CDR2 is FQNEAQ (reference sequence). The CDR3 coding sequence is TGTGCCAGCAGCCCACGGACAGTAGCTAACTATGGCTACACCTTC. It yields the protein CASSPRTVANYGYTF.

This clonotype came up many times. This chain uses TRBV7-2 with TRBJ1-2; D uncertain. There are 13 residues in the CDR3. The germline gives CDR1 SGHTA, CDR2 FQGNSA. The V end was cut by 2 bases, the J end by 6 bases, with 10 bases between. CDR3 nucleotide sequence: TGTGCCAGCAGCTTAAACCATCGGAATGGCTACACCTTC. Its protein is CASSLNHRNGYTF. Using reference TRBV7-2 and TRBJ1-2 for the parts outside the CDR3, the full variable domain is GAGVSQSPSNKVTEKGKDVELRCDPISGHTALYWYRQSLGQGLEFLIYFQGNSAPDKSGLPSDRFSAERTGGSVSTLTIQRTQQEDSAVYLCASSLNHRNGYTFGSGTRLTVV.

The chain carries TRBV7-2 and TRBJ2-1, with D possibly called TRBD1 or TRBD2 (5 bases each). The germline V gene encodes CDR1 SGHTA and CDR2 FQGNSA. Trimming removed 0 bases from V and 4 bases from J, with 7 bases in between. The CDR3 extends over 14 amino acids. The CDR3: CASSLAGPYNEQFF. CDR3 sequence (DNA): TGTGCCAGCAGCTTAGCGGGACCGTACAATGAGCAGTTCTTC.

This chain links TRBV11-2 with TRBJ2-1; the match to TRBD2 covers 9 bases. The V segment lost 2 bases and the J segment 7 bases; nucleotides outside the gene matches: 6. The CDR3 is 15 residues long. Germline V CDR1 and CDR2: SGHAT, FQNNGV. DNA of the CDR3: TGTGCCAGCAGCTTAATGGCGGGAGGGCCGAATGAGCAGTTCTTC. Protein sequence: CASSLMAGGPNEQFF.